This note documents a single T cell receptor beta chain sequence. The data were taken from a study of blood T cell repertoires in COVID-19. Assay used: immunoSEQ multiplex PCR; TCRdb lists only in-frame clones, some missing. The repertoire includes some 270,000 clones, roughly 90% of them detected once, and around 1.9% sits in the top ten. The V and J ends lost 8 bases and 4 bases respectively, with 16 bases between them. Germline CDR1 reads GTSNPN; CDR2 reads SVGIG (reference sequence). This CDR3 has 13 amino acids. The sequence was obtained from a woman between 55 and 75 years old with COVID-19, enrolled during active disease. This chain connects TRBV30 to TRBJ2-3; maybe TRBD1 (6 bases). Sequenced: peripheral blood. The CDR3 reads CAGVQGIADTQYF. Here the CDR3 DNA reads TGTGCCGGAGTACAGGGTATCGCAGATACGCAGTATTTT.